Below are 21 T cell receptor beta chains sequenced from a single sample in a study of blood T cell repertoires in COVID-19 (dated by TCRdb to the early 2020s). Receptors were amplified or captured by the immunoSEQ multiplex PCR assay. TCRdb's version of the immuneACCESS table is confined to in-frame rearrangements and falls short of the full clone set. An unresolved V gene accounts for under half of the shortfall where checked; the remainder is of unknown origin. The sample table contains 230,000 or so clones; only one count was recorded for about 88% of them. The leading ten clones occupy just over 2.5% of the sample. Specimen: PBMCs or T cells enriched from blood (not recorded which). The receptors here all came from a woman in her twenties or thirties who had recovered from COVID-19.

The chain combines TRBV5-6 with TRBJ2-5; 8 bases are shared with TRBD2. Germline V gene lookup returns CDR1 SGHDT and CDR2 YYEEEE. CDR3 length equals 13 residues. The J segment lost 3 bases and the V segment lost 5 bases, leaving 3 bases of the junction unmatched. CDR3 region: CASRGSGEETQYF. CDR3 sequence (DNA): TGTGCCAGCAGGGGTAGCGGGGAAGAGACCCAGTACTTC.

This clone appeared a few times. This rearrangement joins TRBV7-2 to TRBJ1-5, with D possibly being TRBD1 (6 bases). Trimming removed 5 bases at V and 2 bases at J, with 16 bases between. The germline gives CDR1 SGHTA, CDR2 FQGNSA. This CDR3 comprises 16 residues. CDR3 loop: CASSAISGDGNQPQHF. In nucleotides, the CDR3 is TGTGCCAGCAGCGCAATCTCAGGGGATGGCAATCAGCCCCAGCATTTT.

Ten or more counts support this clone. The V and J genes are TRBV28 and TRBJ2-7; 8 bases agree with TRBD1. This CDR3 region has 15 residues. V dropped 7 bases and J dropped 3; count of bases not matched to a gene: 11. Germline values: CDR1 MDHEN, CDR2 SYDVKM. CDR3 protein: CASIPTGTGHYEQYF. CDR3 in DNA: TGTGCCAGCATTCCAACCGGGACAGGTCACTACGAGCAGTACTTC.

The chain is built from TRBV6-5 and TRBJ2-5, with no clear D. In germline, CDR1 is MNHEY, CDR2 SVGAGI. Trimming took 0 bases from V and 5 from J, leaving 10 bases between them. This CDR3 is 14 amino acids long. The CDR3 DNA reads TGTGCCAGCAGTTACTCGACCAGGTGGGAGACCCAGTACTTC. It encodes CASSYSTRWETQYF.

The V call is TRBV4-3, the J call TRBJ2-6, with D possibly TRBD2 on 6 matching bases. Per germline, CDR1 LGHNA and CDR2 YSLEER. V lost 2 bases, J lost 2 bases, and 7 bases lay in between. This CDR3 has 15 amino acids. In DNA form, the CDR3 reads TGCGCCAGCAGCCAACCGGGGGCTGGGGCCAACGTCCTGACTTTC. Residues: CASSQPGAGANVLTF.

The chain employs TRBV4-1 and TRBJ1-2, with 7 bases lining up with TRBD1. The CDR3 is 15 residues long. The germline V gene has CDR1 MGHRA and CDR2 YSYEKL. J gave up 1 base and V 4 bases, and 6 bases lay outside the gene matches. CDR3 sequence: CASSPMQGDNYGYTF. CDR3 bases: TGCGCCAGCAGCCCCATGCAGGGGGATAACTATGGCTACACCTTC.

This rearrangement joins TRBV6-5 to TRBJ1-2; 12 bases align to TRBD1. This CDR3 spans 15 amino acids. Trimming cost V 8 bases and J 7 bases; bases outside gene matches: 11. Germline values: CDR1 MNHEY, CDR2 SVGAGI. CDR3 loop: CASQPGTGGFGGYTF. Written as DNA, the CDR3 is TGTGCCAGCCAACCCGGGACAGGGGGCTTTGGTGGCTACACCTTC.

The CDR3 region is CAISEEGEGLGDTQYF. In DNA, the CDR3 is TGTGCCATCAGTGAGGAGGGGGAGGGTCTAGGAGATACGCAGTATTTT. The rearrangement links TRBV10-3 to TRBJ2-3, with D maybe TRBD2 (7 bases). Germline CDR1 is ENHRY and CDR2 is SYGVKD. V lost 2 bases and J lost 5, with 17 bases in between. CDR3 length equals 16 residues.

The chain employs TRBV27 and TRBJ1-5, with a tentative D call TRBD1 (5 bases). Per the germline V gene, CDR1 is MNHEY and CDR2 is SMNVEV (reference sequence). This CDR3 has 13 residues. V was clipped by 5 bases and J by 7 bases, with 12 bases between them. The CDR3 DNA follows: TGTGCCAGCAGTCTCCGTCAGGGCCAGCCCCAGCATTTT. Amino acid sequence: CASSLRQGQPQHF.

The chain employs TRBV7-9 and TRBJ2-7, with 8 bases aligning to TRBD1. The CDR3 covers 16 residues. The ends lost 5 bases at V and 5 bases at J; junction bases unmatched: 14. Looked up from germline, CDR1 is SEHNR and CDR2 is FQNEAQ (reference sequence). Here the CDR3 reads CASSAYAGTGGDEQYF. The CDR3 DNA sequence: TGTGCCAGCAGCGCTTACGCCGGGACAGGAGGGGACGAGCAGTACTTC.

CDR3 in DNA: TGTGCCAGCAGTGAAGCGCAAAGAGGGCGCTCCTACGAGCAGTACTTC. It is translated as CASSEAQRGRSYEQYF. V and J are TRBV6-1 and TRBJ2-7; possibly TRBD2 for D (5 bases). The CDR3 extends over 16 amino acids. The germline V and J ends were trimmed by 0 bases and 0 bases, with 12 bases remaining between them. In germline, CDR1 is MNHNS, CDR2 SASEGT.

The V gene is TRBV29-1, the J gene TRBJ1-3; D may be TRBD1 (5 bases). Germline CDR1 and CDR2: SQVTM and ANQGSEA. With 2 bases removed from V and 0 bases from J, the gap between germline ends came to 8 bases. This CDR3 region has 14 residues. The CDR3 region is CSVEQGHSGNTIYF. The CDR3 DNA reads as TGCAGCGTTGAACAGGGCCACTCTGGAAACACCATATATTTT.

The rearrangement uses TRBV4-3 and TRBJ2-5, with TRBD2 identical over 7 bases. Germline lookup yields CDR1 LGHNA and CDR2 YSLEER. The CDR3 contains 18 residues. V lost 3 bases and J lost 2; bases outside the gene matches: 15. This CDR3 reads CASSHGRTFSGGQETQYF. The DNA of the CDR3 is TGCGCCAGCAGCCATGGAAGGACCTTCTCGGGGGGTCAAGAGACCCAGTACTTC.

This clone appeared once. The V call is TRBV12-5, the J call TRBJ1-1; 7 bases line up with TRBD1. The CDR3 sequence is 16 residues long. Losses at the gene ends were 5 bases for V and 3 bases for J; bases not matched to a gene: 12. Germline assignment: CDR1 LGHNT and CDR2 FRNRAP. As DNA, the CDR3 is TGTGCTAGTGGTCCCGACAGGGCTGGGCGAGACACTGAAGCTTTCTTT. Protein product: CASGPDRAGRDTEAFF.

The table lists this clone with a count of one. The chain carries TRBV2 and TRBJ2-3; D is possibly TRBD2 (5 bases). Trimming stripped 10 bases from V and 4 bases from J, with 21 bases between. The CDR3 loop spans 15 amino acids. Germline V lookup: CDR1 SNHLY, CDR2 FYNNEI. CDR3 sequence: CAIETYPSYPDTQYF. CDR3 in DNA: TGTGCCATCGAGACGTACCCTAGCTACCCAGATACGCAGTATTTT.

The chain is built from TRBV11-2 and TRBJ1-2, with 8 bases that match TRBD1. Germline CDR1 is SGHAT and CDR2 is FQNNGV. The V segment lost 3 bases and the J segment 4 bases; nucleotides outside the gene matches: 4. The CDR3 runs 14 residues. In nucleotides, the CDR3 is TGTGCCAGCAGCTTCGGACAGGGCGCCTATGGCTACACCTTC. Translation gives CASSFGQGAYGYTF.

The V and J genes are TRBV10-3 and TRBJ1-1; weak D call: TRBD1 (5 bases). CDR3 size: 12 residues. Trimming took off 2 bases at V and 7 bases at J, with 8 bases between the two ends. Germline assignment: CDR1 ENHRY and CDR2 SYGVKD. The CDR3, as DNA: TGTGCCATCAGTGAGGTGACAGATGAAGCTTTCTTT. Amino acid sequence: CAISEVTDEAFF.

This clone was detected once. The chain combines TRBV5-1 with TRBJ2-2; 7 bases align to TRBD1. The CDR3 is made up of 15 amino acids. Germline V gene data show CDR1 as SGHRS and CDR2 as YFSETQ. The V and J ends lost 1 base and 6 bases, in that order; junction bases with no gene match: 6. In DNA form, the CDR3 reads TGCGCCAGCAGCTTGTCCGGGACAGAGGCCGGGGAGCTGTTTTTT. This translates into CASSLSGTEAGELFF.

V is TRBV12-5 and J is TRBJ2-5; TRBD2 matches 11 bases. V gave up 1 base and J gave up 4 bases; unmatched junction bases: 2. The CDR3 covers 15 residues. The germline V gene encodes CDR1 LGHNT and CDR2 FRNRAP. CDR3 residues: CASGLDGLAGETQYF. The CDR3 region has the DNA TGTGCTAGTGGTTTGGACGGACTAGCGGGAGAGACCCAGTACTTC.

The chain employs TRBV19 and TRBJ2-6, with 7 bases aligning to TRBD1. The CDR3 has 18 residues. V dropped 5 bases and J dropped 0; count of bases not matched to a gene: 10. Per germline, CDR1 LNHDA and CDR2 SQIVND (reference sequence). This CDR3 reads CASSVPGQFYSGANVLTF. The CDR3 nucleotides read TGTGCCAGTAGTGTTCCGGGACAGTTCTACTCTGGGGCCAACGTCCTGACTTTC.

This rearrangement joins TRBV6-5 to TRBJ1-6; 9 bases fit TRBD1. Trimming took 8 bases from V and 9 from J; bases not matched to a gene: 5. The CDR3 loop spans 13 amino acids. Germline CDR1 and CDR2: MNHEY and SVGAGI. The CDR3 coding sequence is TGTGCCAGCCGGGGGACAGGGTTTTCACCCCTCCACTTT. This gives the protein CASRGTGFSPLHF.